This T cell receptor beta chain was retrieved from a study of blood T cell repertoires in COVID-19. Study-level information: Collection of acute and convalescent COVID-19 samples took place in the United States, Italy and Spain. From T cells, B-cell-depleted T cells, or PBMCs came the material, which was cDNA or gDNA.

In the original workflow: Scientists estimated how many nucleated cells there were by amplifying reference gene primers. Method: immunoSEQ multiplex PCR; TCRdb's copy keeps in-frame clones and lacks some. V and J calls and clone size are copied from that table; D and trimming were computed from the DNA. The sample gives about 82,000 clones, about four fifths of which show up once; around 11% is in the top ten. With 4 bases clipped from V and 3 bases from J, the junction kept 10 bases outside the gene matches. This CDR3 comprises 15 residues. Germline lookup yields CDR1 SGHNT and CDR2 YYREEE (reference sequence).

The specimen was peripheral blood. The origin of this receptor is a woman between 40 and 50 years old with active or convalescent COVID-19. V usage is TRBV5-4 and J usage is TRBJ2-7; 7 nucleotides agree with TRBD1. CDR3 in DNA: TGTGCCAGCAGCCCCAAGGGACAGTTTCTCTACGAGCAGTACTTC. Translation: CASSPKGQFLYEQYF.